The clone carrying this T cell receptor beta chain was seen at least ten times. Antigen: not known. Time point given: patch test 1, 2 weeks after DPC sensitization. As for treatment: therapeutic diphenylcyclopropenone sensitization with weekly scalp DPC. This entry comes from a study of human T cells and chemical hapten exposure. Study in general: Patch tests put 0.01% DPC on the upper back, and the results were checked at 6 days.

The CDR3 covers 13 residues. Germline V gene sequence: CDR1 SEHNR, CDR2 FQNEAQ (reference sequence). V was shortened by 2 bases and J by 0 bases, with 3 bases between the two germline ends. Original analysis: With a range of 23,224 to 690,600, the median per sample was around 96,000 TCRs. TCRdb reanalysed the RACE reads using MiXCR and keeps one entry per CDR3 protein. The V and J calls were determined by TCRdb, not by the authors. The sample consists of approximately 57,000 distinct CDR3 sequences, 9.3% of them appearing once. Notes on the study in general: Relative to controls, expanded TCRs formed significantly more large CDR3 similarity clusters.

The sequence derives from a woman aged 40 to 50 with alopecia areata. Some clones in this sample may be carry-over from other donors' samples. This rearrangement joins TRBV7-9 to TRBJ2-3, with no clear D. This material consisted of whole blood, taken in connection with sensitization to the hapten diphenylcyclopropenone (DPC). CDR3 loop: CASSLYSTDTQYF. DNA for the CDR3: TGTGCCAGCAGCTTATACAGCACAGATACGCAGTATTTT.